The 9 T cell receptor beta chains reported below all come from one sample, sequenced in a study of blood T cells in healthy people across ages. Through a sample-barcoded 5' primer and a J-beta primer mix, a second PCR was run for about 6 to 11 cycles. TCRdb re-called the 5' RACE reads with MiXCR, one entry per CDR3 protein. The sample carries some 1.4 million distinct CDR3 sequences, 42% recorded once. Material: blood. The receptors come from a woman younger than 30 in good health.

The chain uses TRBV6-5 and TRBJ2-3, with D perhaps matching TRBD2 (6 bases). Germline CDR1 is MNHEY and CDR2 is SVGAGI. The CDR3 consists of 15 residues. V lost 0 bases, J lost 4 bases, and 11 bases lay in between. This CDR3 reads CASSYSAGMADTQYF. The DNA of the CDR3 is TGTGCCAGCAGTTACTCTGCGGGAATGGCAGATACGCAGTATTTT.

This clonotype has a handful of counts. The chain combines TRBV21-1 with TRBJ2-1; TRBD2, the D gene given by the table, was not confirmed from the DNA. TRBV21-1 corresponds to a pseudogene. The CDR3 is 19 amino acids. The CDR3 nucleotides are TGTGCCAGCAGCCTCCCCTTGGGACTAGCGGGGGATTCCTACAATGAGCAGTTCTTC. It specifies CASSLPLGLAGDSYNEQFF.

This clonotype was counted between two and nine times. V gene TRBV3-1 combines with J gene TRBJ2-6, with 9 bases matching TRBD1. The CDR3 covers 16 residues. Germline loops: CDR1 LGHDT, CDR2 YNNKEL (reference sequence). The V and J ends lost 6 bases and 4 bases, in that order; junction bases with no gene match: 7. The CDR3 DNA reads TGTGCCAGCAGTTCACAGGGGGCGTCCGGGGCCAACGTCCTGACTTTC. Translated: CASSSQGASGANVLTF.

This chain connects TRBV2 to TRBJ2-7; the match to TRBD2 covers 12 bases. This CDR3 has 15 amino acids. V was pared by 6 bases and J by 1 base, with 4 bases of the junction left unmatched. CDR1 and CDR2 (germline): SNHLY, FYNNEI. In DNA, the CDR3 is TGTGCCAGCAGAAGGACTAGCGGGATGTCCTACGAGCAGTACTTC. This encodes CASRRTSGMSYEQYF.

This clonotype occurred a few times. This chain joins TRBV3-1 and TRBJ2-7; D tentatively fits TRBD1 or TRBD2 (6 bases each). With 4 bases removed from V and 2 bases from J, the gap between germline ends came to 21 bases. The germline CDR1 and CDR2 sequences are LGHDT and YNNKEL (reference sequence). The CDR3 spans 17 residues. This CDR3 reads CASSLRTERGGTYEQYF. As DNA, the CDR3 is TGTGCCAGCAGCCTGCGGACAGAACGGGGAGGAACCTACGAGCAGTACTTC.

This clonotype has only one observation. The rearrangement joins TRBV7-2 to TRBJ1-6, with D possibly being TRBD1 (5 bases). The CDR3 is 14 amino acids. Trimming left V 5 bases short and J 8 bases short, with 13 bases between. Per the germline V gene, CDR1 is SGHTA and CDR2 is FQGNSA. The CDR3 spells CASSHRQPDSPLHF. The CDR3 nucleotides are TGTGCCAGCAGCCACAGACAGCCGGATTCACCCCTCCACTTT.

As to this clonotype: A junction boundary mismatches the germline segment, possibly from a read error. The rearrangement uses TRBV20-1 and TRBJ2-3, with 7 bases that match TRBD1. Per germline, CDR1 DFQATT and CDR2 SNEGSKA (reference sequence). The CDR3 is 14 amino acids. Here the CDR3 DNA reads TGCAGTGCCAGTTGGGGGAGAGGGACAGATGCGCAGTATTTT. Its protein is CSASWGRGTDAQYF.

This clonotype was counted between two and nine times. The chain couples TRBV29-1 to TRBJ2-1; D is unresolved. The CDR3 totals 13 residues. Per the germline V gene, CDR1 is SQVTM and CDR2 is ANQGSEA. Trimming pared 3 bases from V and 6 bases from J, leaving 12 bases between. CDR3 loop: CSVDTLGINEQFF. Written as DNA, the CDR3 is TGCAGCGTTGACACGTTGGGGATCAATGAGCAGTTCTTC.

This clonotype was recorded at least ten times. The CDR3 loop is CASSPSSNYGYTF. Written as DNA, the CDR3 is TGTGCCAGCAGCCCGTCGTCTAACTATGGCTACACCTTC. The chain is built from TRBV3-1 and TRBJ1-2, with D unresolved. Trimming took 4 bases from V and 0 from J, leaving 6 bases between them. Germline CDR1 is LGHDT and CDR2 is YNNKEL (reference sequence). The CDR3 loop spans 13 amino acids.